The table lists the clone carrying this TCR beta chain with a few counts. These data come from a study of blood T cell repertoires in COVID-19. For the study at large: Italy, Spain and the United States were the sources of the convalescent and acute COVID-19 samples. From T cells, B-cell-depleted T cells, or PBMCs came the material, which was cDNA or gDNA.

Original handling: Reference gene primer amplification gave estimated nucleated cell counts. Using immunoSEQ multiplex PCR, the repertoire was profiled, and TCRdb retains in-frame clones only, with some absent. For V, J and clone size, that table is used; D and trimming come from the DNA. The repertoire has more than 110,000 clones, 80% to 85% of them found once; the top ten carry around 8%. The CDR3 is made up of 15 amino acids. V trimming: 1 base; J trimming: 3 bases; junction bases outside the gene matches: 2. Looked up from germline, CDR1 is SEHNR and CDR2 is FQNEAQ (reference sequence). The receptor was isolated from a human donor in a cohort sampled during active COVID-19. This sequence joins TRBV7-9 and TRBJ1-5, with 8 positions matching TRBD1. Sequenced: peripheral blood. CDR3 bases: TGTGCCAGCAGCTTAGGGACAGGGAACAATCAGCCCCAGCATTTT. Amino acid sequence: CASSLGTGNNQPQHF.